Listed below are T cell receptor beta chains from one sample, sequenced in a study of shared clonotypes between healthy human individuals. Sequenced by immunoSEQ multiplex PCR; TCRdb stores in-frame clones only, minus some. The sample comprises around 2.1 million clones, under 95% of which are singletons, and around 1.7% rests with the top ten. Specimen: naive CD8+ T cells from PBMCs. All receptors come from a man aged 18 to 35 in good health. Some clones in this sample may be carry-over from other donors' samples. Both conserved end residues are part of each CDR3. A D gene is named only where the DNA matches it firmly. Clone size is not always given. Where it is, it says once, few, many or a class for expanded clones.

V,J,size,D,CDR3,DNA
TRBV6-1,TRBJ2-7,.,.,CASSERYSRSYEQYF,TGTGCCAGCAGTGAAAGGTACAGCCGATCCTACGAGCAGTACTTC
TRBV27,TRBJ2-7,.,.,CASSPPGAHEQYF,TGTGCCAGCAGTCCCCCTGGGGCCCACGAGCAGTACTTC
TRBV27,TRBJ1-2,.,.,CASSLSSGTSNYGYTF,TGTGCCAGCAGTTTATCGAGCGGGACCTCTAACTATGGCTACACCTTC
TRBV6-5,TRBJ2-2,.,.,CASSARGDNTGELFF,TGTGCCAGCAGTGCGAGGGGGGACAACACCGGGGAGCTGTTTTTT
TRBV9,TRBJ1-1,.,.,CASSPTGWAGITEAFF,TGTGCCAGCAGCCCCACGGGGTGGGCAGGGATCACTGAAGCTTTCTTT
TRBV10-1,TRBJ2-2,.,.,CASSESYTGELFF,TGCGCCAGCAGTGAGTCTTACACCGGGGAGCTGTTTTTT
TRBV25-1,TRBJ1-4,.,.,CASSEIGLGGEKLFF,TGTGCCAGCAGTGAAATCGGACTGGGAGGTGAAAAACTGTTTTTT
TRBV28,TRBJ1-3,once,TRBD1,CASSLRGLAGNTIYF,TGTGCCAGCAGTTTGAGGGGGCTGGCTGGAAACACCATATATTTT
TRBV7-6,TRBJ2-3,.,TRBD2,CASSLSGSLTDTQYF,TGTGCCAGCAGCTTGAGCGGGAGCTTAACAGATACGCAGTATTTT
TRBV4-1,TRBJ1-1,.,.,CASSQRARTEAFF,TGCGCCAGCAGCCAGAGGGCCCGCACCGAAGCTTTCTTT
TRBV28,TRBJ2-3,once,.,CASSFLGEVGISTDTQYF,TGTGCCAGCAGTTTTTTGGGGGAGGTGGGAATAAGCACAGATACGCAGTATTTT
TRBV7-9,TRBJ1-2,.,TRBD1,CASSFRDRALGYTF,TGTGCCAGCAGCTTTAGGGACAGGGCTCTCGGCTACACCTTC
TRBV5-1,TRBJ2-2,.,TRBD1,CASSLANRGDTGELFF,TGCGCCAGCAGCTTGGCCAACAGGGGAGACACCGGGGAGCTGTTTTTT
TRBV7-9,TRBJ1-2,.,.,CASSKGVLYGYTF,TGTGCCAGCAGCAAAGGGGTTCTCTATGGCTACACCTTC
TRBV2,TRBJ1-5,once,TRBD1,CASRTTGESNQPQHF,TGTGCCAGCAGAACTACAGGGGAAAGCAATCAGCCCCAGCATTTT
TRBV5-3,TRBJ2-3,.,.,CARGGINTQYF,TGTGCCCGGGGAGGTATAAATACGCAGTATTTT
TRBV2,TRBJ1-2,.,.,CASSEAGSDYGYTF,TGTGCCAGCAGTGAAGCAGGGTCGGACTATGGCTACACCTTC
TRBV6-6,TRBJ1-5,.,.,CATRNALRGNQPQHF,TGTGCCACCAGGAACGCATTAAGGGGCAATCAGCCCCAGCATTTT
TRBV7-3,TRBJ1-1,.,.,CASSLGTMNTEAFF,TGTGCCAGCAGCTTAGGTACTATGAACACTGAAGCTTTCTTT
TRBV5-8,TRBJ1-2,once,.,CASSLGGFEGYTF,TGTGCCAGCAGCTTGGGAGGGTTTGAGGGCTACACCTTC
TRBV4-2,TRBJ1-1,.,.,CASSQDAGMNTEAFF,TGTGCCAGCAGCCAAGACGCGGGAATGAACACTGAAGCTTTCTTT
TRBV27,TRBJ1-1,few,.,CASSPLPRNTEAFF,TGTGCCAGCAGTCCACTTCCCCGGAACACTGAAGCTTTCTTT
TRBV27,TRBJ2-1,.,TRBD1,CASSLTGDPYNEQFF,TGTGCCAGCAGTCTAACAGGGGATCCCTACAATGAGCAGTTCTTC
TRBV4-1,TRBJ2-5,once,TRBD2,CASTQRLAGVAETQYF,TGCGCCAGCACCCAAAGGCTAGCGGGAGTGGCAGAGACCCAGTACTTC
TRBV9,TRBJ2-5,.,.,CASSPSLGETQYF,TGTGCCAGCAGCCCCAGCCTGGGAGAGACCCAGTACTTC
TRBV9,TRBJ2-7,.,TRBD1,CASSVGGRGPSYEQYF,TGTGCCAGCAGCGTAGGCGGCAGGGGGCCCTCCTACGAGCAGTACTTC
TRBV5-4,TRBJ2-2,.,.,CASSLPLTGTGELFF,TGTGCCAGCAGCTTGCCCCTAACCGGCACCGGGGAGCTGTTTTTT
TRBV6-1,TRBJ2-1,.,.,CASQRQESSYNEQFF,TGTGCCAGCCAAAGACAGGAAAGCTCCTACAATGAGCAGTTCTTC
TRBV6-1,TRBJ2-1,.,.,CASSGIAGEQFF,TGTGCCAGCAGTGGAATAGCAGGGGAGCAGTTCTTC
TRBV7-8,TRBJ1-1,.,.,CASSSLGGLNTEAFF,TGTGCCAGCAGCTCCTTAGGGGGGCTGAACACTGAAGCTTTCTTT
TRBV4-1,TRBJ1-5,.,TRBD1,CASSPTWTGGGNQPQHF,TGCGCCAGCAGCCCCACCTGGACAGGGGGGGGCAATCAGCCCCAGCATTTT
TRBV29-1,TRBJ2-4,.,.,CSVEPVNKNIQYF,TGCAGCGTTGAACCAGTGAACAAAAACATTCAGTACTTC
TRBV7-9,TRBJ2-7,once,TRBD1,CASTWTETGGDEQYF,TGTGCCAGCACCTGGACGGAGACAGGGGGCGACGAGCAGTACTTC
TRBV4-1,TRBJ1-1,.,TRBD1,CASSQYNMGTGKNTEAFF,TGCGCCAGCAGCCAATACAATATGGGGACAGGGAAGAACACTGAAGCTTTCTTT
TRBV6-1,TRBJ1-5,.,.,CASRPWGSNQPQHF,TGTGCCAGCAGACCGTGGGGGAGCAATCAGCCCCAGCATTTT
TRBV9,TRBJ2-2,.,.,CASSVFRDSITGELFF,TGTGCCAGCAGCGTCTTCCGGGACTCTATCACCGGGGAGCTGTTTTTT